This TCR beta chain originates from a study of blood T cell repertoires in COVID-19. Trimming cost V 10 bases and J 3 bases; bases outside gene matches: 5. Germline V gives CDR1 SGHDT, CDR2 YYEEEE. The CDR3 is 13 residues long. Produced via immunoSEQ multiplex PCR; TCRdb's table is partial and in-frame only. The table shows roughly 120,000 clones, with less than 90% occurring only once. The TCR was taken from a man between 70 and 80 years old who had recovered from COVID-19. The sequencing input was peripheral blood. This chain connects TRBV5-6 to TRBJ2-3; 10 nucleotides align to TRBD1. The CDR3 region is CAVRDRGTDTQYF. The CDR3, as DNA: TGTGCCGTGCGGGACAGGGGTACAGATACGCAGTATTTT.